Listed below are T cell receptor beta chains from one sample, sequenced in a study of beta chain features in type 1 diabetes. The repertoire was sequenced with immunoSEQ multiplex PCR; TCRdb's copy has only in-frame clones and lacks some. The profile shows about 340,000 clones, around 9% of them singletons. The material sequenced was central memory CD4+ T cells from blood. The receptors shown here come from a man aged 25-40 years with type 1 diabetes. Both conserved end residues are part of each CDR3. Fields, in order: CDR3 protein, CDR3 DNA, V gene, D gene, J gene, clone size. A D gene is named only where the DNA matches it firmly. A row's size may be missing; if present it is once, few, many or a size class.

CDR3 protein: CASSYGNEQFF
CDR3 DNA: TGTGCCAGCAGTTACGGCAATGAGCAGTTCTTC
V gene: TRBV6-5
D gene: .
J gene: TRBJ2-1
clone size: .

CDR3 protein: CASSQMPGRAETQYF
CDR3 DNA: TGCGCCAGCAGCCAGATGCCCGGGAGGGCGGAGACCCAGTACTTC
V gene: TRBV4-3
D gene: TRBD2
J gene: TRBJ2-5
clone size: few

CDR3 protein: CASSHGQGNTEAFF
CDR3 DNA: TGCGCCAGCAGTCATGGACAGGGGAACACTGAAGCTTTCTTT
V gene: TRBV4-3
D gene: TRBD1
J gene: TRBJ1-1
clone size: few

CDR3 protein: CASSPTSGTGPNTQYF
CDR3 DNA: TGTGCCAGCTCACCAACCTCCGGGACAGGGCCAAATACGCAGTATTTT
V gene: TRBV18
D gene: TRBD1
J gene: TRBJ2-3
clone size: .

CDR3 protein: CASSVDGTDTQYF
CDR3 DNA: TGTGCCAGCAGCGTAGATGGCACAGATACGCAGTATTTT
V gene: TRBV9
D gene: .
J gene: TRBJ2-3
clone size: few

CDR3 protein: CASSLGSRDTNGYTF
CDR3 DNA: TGCGCCAGCAGCTTGGGATCCCGCGACACGAATGGCTACACCTTC
V gene: TRBV5-1
D gene: .
J gene: TRBJ1-2
clone size: few

CDR3 protein: CASSLDKNTEAFF
CDR3 DNA: TGTGCCAGCAGCTTAGATAAGAACACTGAAGCTTTCTTT
V gene: TRBV7-2
D gene: .
J gene: TRBJ1-1
clone size: many

CDR3 protein: CASRTSGVLYEQYF
CDR3 DNA: TGTGCCAGCAGGACTAGCGGGGTCCTCTACGAGCAGTACTTC
V gene: TRBV27
D gene: TRBD2
J gene: TRBJ2-7
clone size: few

CDR3 protein: CASSAAGTGTYNEQFF
CDR3 DNA: TGTGCCAGCAGCGCCGCCGGGACAGGGACGTACAATGAGCAGTTCTTC
V gene: TRBV7-8
D gene: TRBD1
J gene: TRBJ2-1
clone size: .

CDR3 protein: CASSPGLYPGELFF
CDR3 DNA: TGTGCCAGCAGCCCGGGGCTTTATCCCGGGGAGCTGTTTTTT
V gene: TRBV9
D gene: .
J gene: TRBJ2-2
clone size: .

CDR3 protein: CASSADRDTEAFF
CDR3 DNA: TGTGCCAGTAGTGCTGACAGGGACACTGAAGCTTTCTTT
V gene: TRBV19
D gene: TRBD1
J gene: TRBJ1-1
clone size: .

CDR3 protein: CASSEEALRGAQETQYF
CDR3 DNA: TGTGCCAGCAGTGAAGAAGCCCTACGGGGGGCTCAAGAGACCCAGTACTTC
V gene: TRBV2
D gene: .
J gene: TRBJ2-5
clone size: .

CDR3 protein: CASSLRTGGSDTQYF
CDR3 DNA: TGTGCCAGCAGCTTAAGGACAGGAGGTTCAGATACGCAGTATTTT
V gene: TRBV7-8
D gene: TRBD1
J gene: TRBJ2-3
clone size: few

CDR3 protein: CASRLDKNYGYTF
CDR3 DNA: TGTGCCAGCAGACTAGACAAGAACTATGGCTACACCTTC
V gene: TRBV6-6
D gene: .
J gene: TRBJ1-2
clone size: few

CDR3 protein: CASSPGQGGYGYTF
CDR3 DNA: TGTGCCAGCAGCCCTGGACAGGGTGGCTATGGCTACACCTTC
V gene: TRBV5-8
D gene: TRBD1
J gene: TRBJ1-2
clone size: .

CDR3 protein: CASRGYGEASDTQYF
CDR3 DNA: TGTGCCAGCAGGGGGTACGGGGAGGCCTCAGATACGCAGTATTTT
V gene: TRBV28
D gene: .
J gene: TRBJ2-3
clone size: few

CDR3 protein: CSVTPTSGYSTDTQYF
CDR3 DNA: TGCAGCGTCACCCCGACTAGCGGATATAGCACAGATACGCAGTATTTT
V gene: TRBV29-1
D gene: TRBD2
J gene: TRBJ2-3
clone size: few

CDR3 protein: CASSDLRQGLSRKTEAFF
CDR3 DNA: TGTGCCAGCAGCGATCTGAGACAGGGTCTTTCGCGGAAGACTGAAGCTTTCTTT
V gene: TRBV7-2
D gene: TRBD1
J gene: TRBJ1-1
clone size: few

CDR3 protein: CASRLAGGVDTQYF
CDR3 DNA: TGCGCCAGCAGACTAGCGGGGGGGGTAGATACGCAGTATTTT
V gene: TRBV10-2
D gene: TRBD2
J gene: TRBJ2-3
clone size: few

CDR3 protein: CASSPRQGANLKGETQYF
CDR3 DNA: TGTGCCAGCAGCCCGAGACAGGGGGCTAACCTCAAAGGAGAGACCCAGTACTTC
V gene: TRBV7-9
D gene: TRBD1
J gene: TRBJ2-5
clone size: many

CDR3 protein: CASRPPYREAGGELFF
CDR3 DNA: TGTGCCAGCAGGCCCCCTTACAGGGAGGCGGGCGGGGAGCTGTTTTTT
V gene: TRBV7-8
D gene: .
J gene: TRBJ2-2
clone size: .

CDR3 protein: CATSSGAKAGTEAFF
CDR3 DNA: TGTGCCACCAGCAGTGGTGCGAAAGCGGGCACTGAAGCTTTCTTT
V gene: TRBV15
D gene: .
J gene: TRBJ1-1
clone size: few

CDR3 protein: CAWSDRHGPQHF
CDR3 DNA: TGTGCCTGGAGCGATCGCCATGGACCCCAGCATTTT
V gene: TRBV30
D gene: .
J gene: TRBJ1-5
clone size: .

CDR3 protein: CSAFGQGAPGELFF
CDR3 DNA: TGCAGCGCGTTTGGACAGGGGGCTCCCGGGGAGCTGTTTTTT
V gene: TRBV29-1
D gene: TRBD1
J gene: TRBJ2-2
clone size: .

CDR3 protein: CASSGGLREGYTF
CDR3 DNA: TGTGCCAGCAGTGGGGGACTGAGGGAAGGCTACACCTTC
V gene: TRBV25-1
D gene: .
J gene: TRBJ1-2
clone size: few

CDR3 protein: CASSFPGTLTDTQYF
CDR3 DNA: TGTGCCAGCAGCTTCCCCGGGACATTAACAGATACGCAGTATTTT
V gene: TRBV11-2
D gene: .
J gene: TRBJ2-3
clone size: few

CDR3 protein: CASSFETSGETQYF
CDR3 DNA: TGCGCCAGCAGCTTCGAGACTAGCGGAGAGACCCAGTACTTC
V gene: TRBV4-1
D gene: TRBD2
J gene: TRBJ2-5
clone size: .

CDR3 protein: CASSLVFQGGSPLHF
CDR3 DNA: TGTGCCAGCAGCTTAGTTTTCCAGGGAGGTTCACCCCTCCACTTT
V gene: TRBV7-2
D gene: .
J gene: TRBJ1-6
clone size: few

CDR3 protein: CASSQETGGAQPQHF
CDR3 DNA: TGCGCCAGCAGCCAAGAGACGGGAGGGGCTCAGCCCCAGCATTTT
V gene: TRBV4-1
D gene: .
J gene: TRBJ1-5
clone size: .

CDR3 protein: CASSWVSTGELFF
CDR3 DNA: TGTGCCAGCAGCTGGGTGTCCACCGGGGAGCTGTTTTTT
V gene: TRBV7-2
D gene: .
J gene: TRBJ2-2
clone size: few

CDR3 protein: CASSDRDANYGYTF
CDR3 DNA: TGTGCCAGCTCCGACAGGGACGCCAACTATGGCTACACCTTC
V gene: TRBV18
D gene: TRBD1
J gene: TRBJ1-2
clone size: .

CDR3 protein: CASRQAIRNQPQHF
CDR3 DNA: TGTGCCAGCCGACAGGCAATAAGGAATCAGCCCCAGCATTTT
V gene: TRBV2
D gene: .
J gene: TRBJ1-5
clone size: few

CDR3 protein: CAWSLVNEQFF
CDR3 DNA: TGTGCCTGGAGTTTGGTTAATGAGCAGTTCTTC
V gene: TRBV30
D gene: .
J gene: TRBJ2-1
clone size: .

CDR3 protein: CASSQITGDQETQYF
CDR3 DNA: TGCGCCAGCAGCCAAATAACAGGGGACCAAGAGACCCAGTACTTC
V gene: TRBV4-3
D gene: TRBD1
J gene: TRBJ2-5
clone size: many

CDR3 protein: CATLGQGHTGELFF
CDR3 DNA: TGTGCTACACTGGGACAGGGACACACCGGGGAGCTGTTTTTT
V gene: TRBV10-3
D gene: TRBD1
J gene: TRBJ2-2
clone size: .

CDR3 protein: CASSSDGNTIYF
CDR3 DNA: TGTGCCAGCAGCTCGGACGGAAACACCATATATTTT
V gene: TRBV11-2
D gene: .
J gene: TRBJ1-3
clone size: few

CDR3 protein: CASNLAAATEAFF
CDR3 DNA: TGTGCCAGCAACTTGGCGGCAGCTACTGAAGCTTTCTTT
V gene: TRBV28
D gene: .
J gene: TRBJ1-1
clone size: many

CDR3 protein: CAIQGEETQYF
CDR3 DNA: TGTGCCATACAGGGGGAAGAGACCCAGTACTTC
V gene: TRBV2
D gene: TRBD1
J gene: TRBJ2-5
clone size: .

CDR3 protein: CTSSQVAVGGSYEQYF
CDR3 DNA: TGCACCAGCAGCCAAGTCGCGGTGGGCGGCTCCTACGAGCAGTACTTC
V gene: TRBV1
D gene: .
J gene: TRBJ2-7
clone size: few

CDR3 protein: CASSLGQGSSPLHF
CDR3 DNA: TGTGCCAGCAGCCTGGGACAGGGCAGTTCACCCCTCCACTTT
V gene: TRBV5-6
D gene: TRBD1
J gene: TRBJ1-6
clone size: .

CDR3 protein: CASSLDFRDTQYF
CDR3 DNA: TGTGCCAGCAGCTTGGACTTTCGGGATACGCAGTATTTT
V gene: TRBV5-8
D gene: .
J gene: TRBJ2-3
clone size: many

CDR3 protein: CASSIWKENTEAFF
CDR3 DNA: TGTGCCAGTAGTATTTGGAAGGAGAACACTGAAGCTTTCTTT
V gene: TRBV19
D gene: .
J gene: TRBJ1-1
clone size: few

CDR3 protein: CASSLAGTQAGNIQYF
CDR3 DNA: TGCGCCAGCAGCTTGGCCGGGACTCAAGCCGGAAACATTCAGTACTTC
V gene: TRBV5-1
D gene: .
J gene: TRBJ2-4
clone size: many

CDR3 protein: CASSPGQGGVTEAFF
CDR3 DNA: TGTGCCAGCAGCCCCGGACAGGGAGGGGTCACTGAAGCTTTCTTT
V gene: TRBV7-2
D gene: TRBD1
J gene: TRBJ1-1
clone size: many

CDR3 protein: CASSEGGTGVEETQYF
CDR3 DNA: TGTGCCAGCAGTGAAGGGGGGACAGGGGTCGAAGAGACCCAGTACTTC
V gene: TRBV2
D gene: TRBD1
J gene: TRBJ2-5
clone size: .

CDR3 protein: CASLGLAGGNEQFF
CDR3 DNA: TGTGCCAGCTTGGGACTAGCGGGGGGGAATGAGCAGTTCTTC
V gene: TRBV28
D gene: TRBD2
J gene: TRBJ2-1
clone size: few

CDR3 protein: CASSLGPGAREQYF
CDR3 DNA: TGTGCCAGCAGCTTAGGACCGGGGGCGAGGGAGCAGTACTTC
V gene: TRBV7-9
D gene: .
J gene: TRBJ2-7
clone size: .

CDR3 protein: CASSLVPAGGQETQYF
CDR3 DNA: TGTGCCAGCAGCTTAGTTCCAGCGGGGGGACAAGAGACCCAGTACTTC
V gene: TRBV11-2
D gene: TRBD2
J gene: TRBJ2-5
clone size: .

CDR3 protein: CAWRGSPYEQYF
CDR3 DNA: TGTGCCTGGAGGGGATCCCCCTACGAGCAGTACTTC
V gene: TRBV30
D gene: .
J gene: TRBJ2-7
clone size: .

CDR3 protein: CASSREGSGTALSEQYF
CDR3 DNA: TGTGCCAGCAGCCGAGAAGGGTCGGGGACCGCCCTTAGCGAGCAGTACTTC
V gene: TRBV7-2
D gene: .
J gene: TRBJ2-7
clone size: many

CDR3 protein: CSVAGHLQETQYF
CDR3 DNA: TGCAGCGTTGCTGGACATCTCCAAGAGACCCAGTACTTC
V gene: TRBV29-1
D gene: .
J gene: TRBJ2-5
clone size: .

CDR3 protein: CAWSSSPGDQPQHF
CDR3 DNA: TGTGCCTGGAGTTCCTCCCCCGGCGATCAGCCCCAGCATTTT
V gene: TRBV30
D gene: .
J gene: TRBJ1-5
clone size: .

CDR3 protein: CASSSPGGRTEAFF
CDR3 DNA: TGTGCCAGCAGTTCACCAGGGGGCCGGACTGAAGCTTTCTTT
V gene: TRBV6-5
D gene: TRBD1
J gene: TRBJ1-1
clone size: .